This TCR beta chain was sequenced during a study of T cell clonotyping in hematopoietic cell transplantation. Per germline, CDR1 MGHRA and CDR2 YSYEKL. V was trimmed by 0 bases and J by 3 bases, leaving 9 bases between them. CDR3 length equals 15 residues. Assay used: immunoSEQ multiplex PCR; TCRdb lists only in-frame clones, some missing. The sample carries around 2,000 clones, roughly 89% recorded once. Concerning this clone: Its antigen remains unknown.

Findings and caveats of the study: Pathologically expanded recipient clonotypes increased progressively from day 30 to day 180 as diversity fell. At the given depth, recipient repertoires were over 95% de novo clonotypes.

The sample was peripheral blood mononuclear cells. V gene TRBV4-1 combines with J gene TRBJ1-5; no clear D gene. The receptor was derived from a middle-aged man in good health. Some clones in this sample may be carry-over from other donors' samples. The CDR3 loop reads CASSQEGGINQPQHF. The DNA of the CDR3 is TGCGCCAGCAGCCAAGAGGGCGGAATCAATCAGCCCCAGCATTTT.